The 29 T cell receptor beta chains below come from one sample, sequenced in a study of OX40 agonist ivuxolimab in advanced cancers. Generated by immunoSEQ multiplex PCR, the TCRdb table keeps only in-frame clones and is missing some. The data show 57,000 or so clones, approximately 91% seen once. Source: CD4+ or CD8+ T cells sorted from blood, taken in a trial of the OX40 agonist ivuxolimab. All receptors come from an adult with an advanced solid tumor such as melanoma, head and neck, liver or kidney cancer.

This chain joins TRBV13 and TRBJ2-2; D may match TRBD1 or TRBD2 (5 bases each). The CDR3 totals 15 residues. Germline V CDR1 and CDR2: PRHDT, FYEKMQ (reference sequence). The V and J ends lost 2 bases and 4 bases respectively, with 11 bases between them. CDR3 in DNA: TGTGCCAGCAGCTTAACCTCTGGGGGCACCGGGGAGCTGTTTTTT. Protein: CASSLTSGGTGELFF.

The chain has TRBV5-6 and TRBJ2-1, with 9 nucleotides matching TRBD1. Trimming removed 5 bases from V and 6 bases from J; junction bases left unmatched: 9. The length of the CDR3 is 15 residues. Germline V gene lookup returns CDR1 SGHDT and CDR2 YYEEEE. In DNA, the CDR3 is TGTGCCAGCAGTAACACGGGACAGGGTTTCAATGAGCAGTTCTTC. Its protein is CASSNTGQGFNEQFF. The entire variable domain, with the rest obtained from reference TRBV5-6 and TRBJ2-1, is as follows: DAGVTQSPTHLIKTRGQQVTLRCSPKSGHDTVSWYQQALGQGPQFIFQYYEEEERQRGNFPDRFSGHQFPNYSSELNVNALLLGDSALYLCASSNTGQGFNEQFFGPGTRLTVL.

V is TRBV6-4 and J is TRBJ2-1; D could derive from TRBD1 or TRBD2 (5 bases each). This CDR3 spans 16 amino acids. V was cut by 2 bases and J by 8 bases, with 19 bases left in between. CDR1 and CDR2 from the germline V gene are MRHNA and SNTAGT. CDR3 sequence: CASSDGAGEGRHEQFF. The CDR3 nucleotides read TGTGCCAGCAGTGACGGGGCGGGCGAAGGTCGGCATGAGCAGTTCTTC.

This clone is termed medium-sized. Different DNA sequences within this sample yield the same CDR3. The chain joins TRBV7-6 to TRBJ2-7; D is unresolved. V lost 6 bases and J 3 bases, leaving 12 bases between the germline ends. In germline, CDR1 is SGHVS, CDR2 FNYEAQ. This CDR3 is built from 13 residues. DNA of the CDR3: TGTGCCAGCAGTTCCGGGCCGAACTACGAGCAGTACTTC. Translating gives CASSSGPNYEQYF.

The rearrangement links TRBV2 to TRBJ2-7, with 8 bases that match TRBD1. The V gene's germline CDR1 is SNHLY and CDR2 FYNNEI. This CDR3 has 13 amino acids. With 8 bases clipped from V and 4 bases from J, the junction kept 7 bases outside the gene matches. The CDR3 here is CASGQGRGYEQYF. Here the CDR3 DNA reads TGTGCCAGCGGACAGGGACGGGGGTACGAGCAGTACTTC.

The J gene is TRBJ1-1, the V gene TRBV19; a weak D match, TRBD1 (5 bases). V was trimmed by 3 bases and J by 6 bases, leaving 17 bases between them. This CDR3 has 15 amino acids. Germline values: CDR1 LNHDA, CDR2 SQIVND (reference sequence). The CDR3 DNA reads as TGTGCCAGTAGTATCACAGGTGTACCAGTCTCTGAAGCTTTCTTT. Its protein product is CASSITGVPVSEAFF.

This CDR3 reads CASIAIGANVLTF. For the CDR3, the DNA is TGTGCCAGCATCGCGATTGGGGCCAACGTCCTGACTTTC. The chain is built from TRBV11-3 and TRBJ2-6, with no clear D. The CDR3 runs 13 residues. The germline V gene has CDR1 SGHNT and CDR2 YENEEA. Trimming removed 7 bases at V and 3 bases at J, with 7 bases between.

The chain uses TRBV27 and TRBJ2-1, with D uncertain. The CDR3 covers 16 residues. The germline CDR1 and CDR2 sequences are MNHEY and SMNVEV (reference sequence). Trimming took off 5 bases at V and 0 bases at J, with 14 bases between the two ends. Here the CDR3 reads CASSLTLGRSYNEQFF. Here the CDR3 DNA reads TGTGCCAGCAGTCTGACTTTAGGGCGCTCCTACAATGAGCAGTTCTTC.

The V call is TRBV11-3, the J call TRBJ1-5; TRBD1 might be the D (5 bases). The CDR3 is made up of 15 amino acids. Trimming left V 4 bases short and J 3 bases short, with 13 bases between. Germline V gives CDR1 SGHNT, CDR2 YENEEA. CDR3 protein: CASSSCDSFNQPQHF. The CDR3 nucleotides are TGTGCCAGCAGCTCCTGTGACAGCTTCAATCAGCCCCAGCATTTT.

V gene TRBV25-1 combines with J gene TRBJ2-1, with 10 bases matching TRBD2. This CDR3 has 15 residues. CDR1 and CDR2 from the germline V gene are MGHDK and SYGVNS. The trim removed 4 bases at V and 5 bases at J, leaving 5 bases unmatched. CDR3 sequence (DNA): TGTGCCAGCAGTGCTCAGCGGGAGGGAGACAATGAGCAGTTCTTC. Its translation is CASSAQREGDNEQFF.

The chain couples TRBV9 to TRBJ2-7; 7 positions agree with TRBD2. V gave up 4 bases and J gave up 2 bases; unmatched junction bases: 6. The length of the CDR3 is 14 residues. CDR1 SGDLS and CDR2 YYNGEE come from the germline V gene. CDR3 amino acids: CASSPRGGAYEQYF. CDR3 DNA: TGTGCCAGCAGCCCGCGGGGAGGGGCCTACGAGCAGTACTTC. Complete variable domain (other parts from reference TRBV9 and TRBJ2-7): DSGVTQTPKHLITATGQRVTLRCSPRSGDLSVYWYQQSLDQGLQFLIQYYNGEERAKGNILERFSAQQFPDLHSELNLSSLELGDSALYFCASSPRGGAYEQYFGPGTRLTVT.

The chain links TRBV27 to TRBJ2-3; D unclear. V lost 5 bases to trimming and J lost 9 bases, with 12 bases between them. CDR1 is MNHEY and CDR2 is SMNVEV in the germline V gene (reference sequence). The CDR3 length is 12 residues. The CDR3 bases are TGTGCCAGCAGTCCCCCCGGGTCGACGCAGTATTTT. Translation gives CASSPPGSTQYF.

Within the sample, this clone is medium-sized (0.01 to 0.1%). V and J are TRBV4-3 and TRBJ2-3; 7 nucleotides agree with TRBD1. The CDR3 has 14 amino acids. V shed 1 base, J shed 6 bases, and the junction held 4 bases outside the gene matches. Germline lookup yields CDR1 LGHNA and CDR2 YSLEER. In DNA, the CDR3 is TGCGCCAGCAGCCAAGTCTCGACAGGGGATACGCAGTATTTT. Its protein product is CASSQVSTGDTQYF.

Points on this clone: Mismatch with germline at one junction end may stem from a read error. The gene calls are TRBV7-7 and TRBJ2-7, with 10 bases matching TRBD2. Looked up from germline, CDR1 is SSHAT and CDR2 is FNYEAQ (reference sequence). This CDR3 contains 15 residues. DNA for the CDR3: TGTGCTAGCAGCGCTGAACTAGCGGGGTTCTACGAGCAGTACTTC. Translated: CASSAELAGFYEQYF.

This clone came up once. The V call is TRBV4-2, the J call TRBJ2-7, with a tentative D call TRBD1 (5 bases). Germline-derived CDR1 and CDR2 are LGHNA and YNFKEQ. The V end was cut by 5 bases, the J end by 4 bases, with 18 bases between. This CDR3 has 15 residues. CDR3 amino acids: CASSILDTALYEQYF. The CDR3 bases are TGTGCCAGCAGCATCCTGGACACCGCCCTTTACGAGCAGTACTTC.

The rearrangement joins TRBV7-2 to TRBJ2-2, with no clear D. CDR3 size: 15 residues. CDR1 SGHTA and CDR2 FQGNSA come from the germline V gene. V gave up 1 base and J gave up 6 bases, with 12 bases separating them. The CDR3: CASSLVPLQPGELFF. In DNA, the CDR3 is TGTGCCAGCAGCTTAGTTCCCCTCCAACCCGGGGAGCTGTTTTTT.

This sequence joins TRBV19 and TRBJ2-2; 13 nucleotides match TRBD2. The CDR3 runs to 19 residues. After removal of 2 bases from V and 3 bases from J, the junction contained 9 bases not matched to a gene. CDR1 and CDR2 (germline): LNHDA, SQIVND (reference sequence). The DNA for the CDR3 is TGTGCCAGTAGTATATCGTACCCTGGACTAGCGGGAGACACCGGGGAGCTGTTTTTT. Translation: CASSISYPGLAGDTGELFF.

The CDR3 DNA reads as TGTGCCAGCACCTCCGGGGAGCAATACAATGAGCAGTTCTTC. Its protein product is CASTSGEQYNEQFF. The rearrangement links TRBV6-6 to TRBJ2-1; weak D call: TRBD2 (5 bases). The V end lost 7 bases, the J end lost 4 bases, and 14 bases lay between the germline ends. The CDR3 is 14 residues long. Germline CDR1 is MNHNY and CDR2 is SVGAGI (reference sequence).

This sequence joins TRBV19 and TRBJ2-5; TRBD2 is a possible D gene (5 bases). The germline gives CDR1 LNHDA, CDR2 SQIVND (reference sequence). Trimming pared 3 bases from V and 1 base from J, leaving 6 bases between. CDR3 length: 13 residues. The CDR3 region is CASSMDFQETQYF. DNA for the CDR3: TGTGCCAGTAGTATGGACTTCCAAGAGACCCAGTACTTC.

The chain recombines TRBV5-6 with TRBJ1-2; 9 bases agree with TRBD1. CDR1 and CDR2 from the germline V gene are SGHDT and YYEEEE. V trimming: 4 bases; J trimming: 6 bases; junction bases outside the gene matches: 4. The CDR3 runs to 13 residues. The chain's CDR3 is CASSRTGEHGYTF. Here the CDR3 DNA reads TGTGCCAGCAGCCGGACAGGGGAGCATGGCTACACCTTC.

The V call is TRBV11-2, the J call TRBJ2-5, with 8 bases that match TRBD1. Germline trimming cut 4 bases from V and 11 bases from J; bases unmatched to any gene: 9. The CDR3 runs to 13 residues. From germline, CDR1 is SGHAT and CDR2 FQNNGV. The CDR3, as DNA: TGTGCCAGCAGCTCGACGACAGGGGTTTCTCAGTACTTC. Amino acid sequence: CASSSTTGVSQYF.

This clone was observed a handful of times. The chain joins TRBV5-6 to TRBJ2-1, with 9 positions matching TRBD1. The V gene's germline CDR1 is SGHDT and CDR2 YYEEEE. This CDR3 has 15 residues. V trimming: 7 bases; J trimming: 5 bases; junction bases outside the gene matches: 10. In DNA, the CDR3 is TGTGCCAGCCGCGACCTCGGGACAGGGAACAATGAGCAGTTCTTC. Protein product: CASRDLGTGNNEQFF.

The chain's CDR3 is CATSPGSPPIDEQYF. CDR3 nucleotides: TGTGCCACCAGTCCCGGGAGCCCGCCCATCGACGAGCAGTACTTC. The V and J genes are TRBV15 and TRBJ2-7; possibly TRBD2 for D (6 bases). The CDR3 extends over 15 amino acids. The V gene's germline CDR1 is LNHNV and CDR2 YYDKDF (reference sequence). V was cut by 6 bases and J by 5 bases, with 20 bases left in between.

The chain recombines TRBV6-5 with TRBJ1-5; D unclear. This CDR3 is built from 14 residues. Between the trimmed V and J ends, which lost 4 bases and 0 bases, there was a span of 7 bases. The germline V gene has CDR1 MNHEY and CDR2 SVGAGI. CDR3: CASSSGYSNQPQHF. As DNA, the CDR3 is TGTGCCAGCAGTTCGGGCTATAGCAATCAGCCCCAGCATTTT.

This clone was detected once. The J gene is TRBJ1-1, the V gene TRBV11-2; 9 bases align to TRBD1. The CDR3 sequence is 14 residues long. J was trimmed by 6 bases and V by 4 bases; bases with no gene match: 6. Germline loops: CDR1 SGHAT, CDR2 FQNNGV. The CDR3 DNA follows: TGTGCCAGCAGCTCCGGGACAGGGATCGCTGAAGCTTTCTTT. Residues: CASSSGTGIAEAFF.

The chain recombines TRBV27 with TRBJ2-7; TRBD2 matches at 16 bases. CDR1 and CDR2 from the germline V gene are MNHEY and SMNVEV (reference sequence). Trimming removed 4 bases from V and 6 bases from J; junction bases left unmatched: 9. CDR3 length equals 17 residues. Here the CDR3 reads CASSSGLAGGIIGEQYF. For the CDR3, the DNA is TGTGCCAGCAGTTCGGGACTAGCGGGGGGGATTATTGGCGAGCAGTACTTC.

This clone was recorded only once. This chain uses TRBV6-1 with TRBJ1-1; D gene uncertain. Germline CDR1 reads MNHNS; CDR2 reads SASEGT. V was trimmed by 0 bases and J by 0 bases, leaving 8 bases between them. The CDR3 has 15 amino acids. The CDR3 DNA sequence: TGTGCCAGCAGTGAAGCACTCGGGATGAACACTGAAGCTTTCTTT. Translation gives CASSEALGMNTEAFF.

Here the CDR3 DNA reads TGTGCCAGCTCTGGAGCGGGGACCGGAAACAATGAGCAGTTCTTC. This encodes CASSGAGTGNNEQFF. The rearrangement uses TRBV5-6 and TRBJ2-1; 7 nucleotides line up with TRBD2. CDR1 and CDR2 from the germline V gene are SGHDT and YYEEEE. Losses at the gene ends were 7 bases for V and 5 bases for J; bases not matched to a gene: 12. CDR3 length equals 15 residues. Full variable domain (missing parts from reference TRBV5-6 and TRBJ2-1): DAGVTQSPTHLIKTRGQQVTLRCSPKSGHDTVSWYQQALGQGPQFIFQYYEEEERQRGNFPDRFSGHQFPNYSSELNVNALLLGDSALYLCASSGAGTGNNEQFFGPGTRLTVL.

This clone was recorded many times. The chain has TRBV27 and TRBJ1-4; D is possibly TRBD1 (5 bases). The CDR3 extends over 12 amino acids. Trimming cost V 3 bases and J 10 bases, with 9 bases left between them. The germline CDR1 and CDR2 sequences are MNHEY and SMNVEV (reference sequence). DNA for the CDR3: TGTGCCAGCAGTTTCGACAGTTCAAAACTGTTTTTT. It is translated as CASSFDSSKLFF.